Following are 26 T cell receptor beta chains from one sample sequenced in a study of T cell responses to AZD1222 COVID-19 vaccine. Sequencing used immunoSEQ multiplex PCR; TCRdb keeps in-frame clones, though not all of them. The sample lists more than 100,000 clones, about 92% occurring once. This material consisted of peripheral blood, taken on day 0 of AZD1222 vaccination. The receptor source for this set is an adult in good health.

This chain uses TRBV5-1 with TRBJ2-7, with D uncertain. The CDR3 covers 15 residues. The V end was cut by 1 base, the J end by 3 bases, with 14 bases between. Germline V gene data show CDR1 as SGHRS and CDR2 as YFSETQ. CDR3 loop: CASSLRNSLLYEQYF. The CDR3 DNA follows: TGCGCCAGCAGCTTGCGGAATTCTCTGCTCTACGAGCAGTACTTC.

The V call is TRBV4-1, the J call TRBJ1-2; D not certain. Deletions cut 2 bases from V and 3 bases from J, with 13 bases between. The CDR3 has 15 amino acids. In germline, CDR1 is MGHRA, CDR2 YSYEKL. The CDR3 nucleotides are TGCGCCAGCAGCCAATACTACCCCGGGGACTATGGCTACACCTTC. The encoded protein is CASSQYYPGDYGYTF.

The rearrangement joins TRBV4-2 to TRBJ1-5; no definite D call. CDR1 LGHNA and CDR2 YNFKEQ come from the germline V gene. Trimming pared 3 bases from V and 6 bases from J, leaving 15 bases between. The CDR3 runs 15 residues. Here the CDR3 reads CASSQTFRGAQPQHF. The CDR3 coding sequence is TGTGCCAGCAGCCAGACATTCCGGGGTGCTCAGCCCCAGCATTTT.

The chain uses TRBV7-8 and TRBJ2-7; D ambiguous. Germline-derived CDR1 and CDR2 are SGHVS and FQNEAQ. Trimming removed 0 bases at V and 2 bases at J, with 14 bases between. CDR3 size: 16 residues. The CDR3, as DNA: TGTGCCAGCAGCTTAGCCGAGACACCCGAGCCCTACGAGCAGTACTTC. Protein product: CASSLAETPEPYEQYF.

This clone turned up a few times. The rearrangement joins TRBV4-3 to TRBJ2-1, with TRBD1 matching 10 bases. The CDR3 is 15 amino acids. After removal of 1 base from V and 6 bases from J, the junction contained 3 bases not matched to a gene. Per the germline V gene, CDR1 is LGHNA and CDR2 is YSLEER. The CDR3 spells CASSQARTGGNEQFF. DNA of the CDR3: TGCGCCAGCAGCCAAGCGAGGACAGGGGGCAATGAGCAGTTCTTC.

This clone was detected only once. The V and J genes are TRBV28 and TRBJ1-5; D unclear. Per germline, CDR1 MDHEN and CDR2 SYDVKM. The length of the CDR3 is 13 residues. The germline V and J ends were trimmed by 3 bases and 3 bases, with 6 bases remaining between them. The CDR3 loop is CASSFGLNQPQHF. For the CDR3, the DNA is TGTGCCAGCAGTTTCGGGCTCAATCAGCCCCAGCATTTT.

V gene TRBV7-9 combines with J gene TRBJ1-6; D gene unclear. The CDR3 covers 13 residues. Germline V gives CDR1 SEHNR, CDR2 FQNEAQ (reference sequence). Trimming pared 1 base from V and 8 bases from J, leaving 6 bases between. The CDR3 nucleotides read TGTGCCAGCAGCTTAGGCACCTATTCACCCCTCCACTTT. This codes for CASSLGTYSPLHF.

J is TRBJ2-7 and V is TRBV5-4; 11 bases map to TRBD2. The germline V gene has CDR1 SGHNT and CDR2 YYREEE (reference sequence). V was pared by 1 base and J by 2 bases, with 11 bases of the junction left unmatched. The CDR3 has 18 amino acids. The CDR3 bases are TGTGCCAGCAGCTTGCTCCCCTCTCTAGCGGGGGGAGCCTACGAGCAGTACTTC. This codes for CASSLLPSLAGGAYEQYF. The whole variable domain, filled in from reference TRBV5-4 and TRBJ2-7, reads ETGVTQSPTHLIKTRGQQVTLRCSSQSGHNTVSWYQQALGQGPQFIFQYYREEENGRGNFPPRFSGLQFPNYSSELNVNALELDDSALYLCASSLLPSLAGGAYEQYFGPGTRLTVT.

The chain uses TRBV18 and TRBJ1-2, with D tentatively TRBD1 (6 bases). V lost 3 bases to trimming and J lost 4 bases, with 18 bases between them. CDR1 and CDR2 from the germline V gene are KGHSH and LQKENI. This CDR3 is built from 16 residues. The chain's CDR3 is CASSPGAGFVRYGYTF. CDR3 nucleotide sequence: TGTGCCAGCTCACCGGGGGCAGGGTTCGTCCGCTATGGCTACACCTTC.

This rearrangement joins TRBV18 to TRBJ2-5; TRBD1 or TRBD2 may be the D gene (6 bases each). Germline loops: CDR1 KGHSH, CDR2 LQKENI. This CDR3 spans 13 amino acids. V lost 3 bases and J 4 bases, leaving 9 bases between the germline ends. For the CDR3, the DNA is TGTGCCAGCTCACCCTCGGGGGCAGAGACCCAGTACTTC. Translation gives CASSPSGAETQYF. Full variable domain (missing parts from reference TRBV18 and TRBJ2-5): NAGVMQNPRHLVRRRGQEARLRCSPMKGHSHVYWYRQLPEEGLKFMVYLQKENIIDESGMPKERFSAEFPKEGPSILRIQQVVRGDSAAYFCASSPSGAETQYFGPGTRLLVL.

The chain has TRBV5-4 and TRBJ1-2, with a weak D call TRBD1 (5 bases). The germline CDR1 and CDR2 sequences are SGHNT and YYREEE (reference sequence). The CDR3 spans 12 residues. Deletions cut 5 bases from V and 4 bases from J, with 9 bases between. CDR3 sequence reads: CASSSDSYGYTF. The CDR3 nucleotides read TGTGCCAGCAGTAGCGACAGCTATGGCTACACCTTC.

Only one count was recorded for this clone. This sequence joins TRBV2 and TRBJ1-2, with 7 bases fitting TRBD1. V lost 0 bases, J lost 1 base, and 14 bases stayed unmatched. Germline CDR1 reads SNHLY; CDR2 reads FYNNEI. The CDR3 sequence is 19 residues long. CDR3 in DNA: TGTGCCAGCAGTGAAGCCCCCTGGGAGGGGGCAGGTAGTAACTATGGCTACACCTTC. It translates to CASSEAPWEGAGSNYGYTF. Together with reference TRBV2 and TRBJ1-2, the CDR3 gives the full variable domain: EPEVTQTPSHQVTQMGQEVILRCVPISNHLYFYWYRQILGQKVEFLVSFYNNEISEKSEIFDDQFSVERPDGSNFTLKIRSTKLEDSAMYFCASSEAPWEGAGSNYGYTFGSGTRLTVV.

This clone has only one observation. J is TRBJ1-4 and V is TRBV30, with a tentative D call TRBD1 (5 bases). Germline V lookup: CDR1 GTSNPN, CDR2 SVGIG (reference sequence). V lost 5 bases and J 3 bases, leaving 13 bases between the germline ends. The CDR3 extends over 14 amino acids. The CDR3 DNA is TGTGCCTGGGGGGAGGGGCTGGCTAATGAAAAACTGTTTTTT. Translating it yields CAWGEGLANEKLFF.

The V gene is TRBV7-3, the J gene TRBJ1-1, with a weak D call TRBD1 (5 bases). CDR1 and CDR2 (germline): SGHTA, FQGTGA. Deletions cut 4 bases from V and 1 base from J, with 7 bases between. CDR3 length: 13 residues. As DNA, the CDR3 is TGTGCCAGCAGCTCCGGACAGAACACTGAAGCTTTCTTT. Its translation: CASSSGQNTEAFF. The full variable domain, completed using reference TRBV7-3 and TRBJ1-1, is GAGVSQTPSNKVTEKGKYVELRCDPISGHTALYWYRQSLGQGPEFLIYFQGTGAADDSGLPNDRFFAVRPEGSVSTLKIQRTERGDSAVYLCASSSGQNTEAFFGQGTRLTVV.

A few counts support this clone. The chain uses TRBV3-1 (or the pseudogene TRBV3-2) and TRBJ1-2; D gene unclear. The CDR3 has 12 residues. The germline CDR1 and CDR2 sequences are LGHDT and YNNKEL (reference sequence). Trimming removed 0 bases from V and 8 bases from J, with 7 bases in between. CDR3 amino acids: CASSQEGFGYTF. The CDR3 DNA is TGTGCCAGCAGCCAAGAGGGGTTCGGCTACACCTTC.

The V call is TRBV19, the J call TRBJ1-5; 7 positions match TRBD1. Per the germline V gene, CDR1 is LNHDA and CDR2 is SQIVND (reference sequence). There are 16 residues in the CDR3. V dropped 3 bases and J dropped 7; count of bases not matched to a gene: 12. The CDR3 sequence: CASSIRRRQGGQPQHF. CDR3 DNA sequence: TGTGCCAGTAGTATTAGGAGGAGACAGGGAGGCCAGCCCCAGCATTTT.

The V gene is TRBV19, the J gene TRBJ2-1, with 12 bases that match TRBD2. The CDR3 has 15 amino acids. V was clipped by 5 bases and J by 7 bases; unmatched bases: 6. From germline, CDR1 is LNHDA and CDR2 SQIVND (reference sequence). DNA for the CDR3: TGTGCCAGTAGTCGACTAGCGGGGGTTGGGAATGAGCAGTTCTTC. This gives the protein CASSRLAGVGNEQFF.

J is TRBJ2-2 and V is TRBV30; maybe TRBD1 (5 bases). The V end was cut by 5 bases, the J end by 1 base, with 5 bases between. CDR3 length: 12 residues. Looked up from germline, CDR1 is GTSNPN and CDR2 is SVGIG (reference sequence). The CDR3 loop reads CAWQGNTGELFF. The CDR3 DNA reads TGTGCCTGGCAGGGGAACACCGGGGAGCTGTTTTTT.

The chain combines TRBV11-3 with TRBJ1-1, with 8 bases lining up with TRBD1. From germline, CDR1 is SGHNT and CDR2 YENEEA. The V and J ends lost 5 bases and 1 base, in that order; junction bases with no gene match: 3. The length of the CDR3 is 14 residues. This CDR3 is CASSTGTGNTEAFF. CDR3 coding DNA: TGTGCCAGCAGCACCGGGACAGGGAACACTGAAGCTTTCTTT.

The rearrangement links TRBV5-1 to TRBJ2-5; the match to TRBD2 covers 11 bases. This CDR3 comprises 18 residues. Germline CDR1 is SGHRS and CDR2 is YFSETQ. The trim removed 4 bases at V and 0 bases at J, leaving 11 bases unmatched. The CDR3 DNA reads TGCGCCAGCAGCACTCGAGGTAGCGGGGGGGAGTACCAAGAGACCCAGTACTTC. This gives the protein CASSTRGSGGEYQETQYF. Filled out from reference TRBV5-1 and TRBJ2-5, the complete variable domain reads KAGVTQTPRYLIKTRGQQVTLSCSPISGHRSVSWYQQTPGQGLQFLFEYFSETQRNKGNFPGRFSGRQFSNSRSEMNVSTLELGDSALYLCASSTRGSGGEYQETQYFGPGTRLLVL.

The sample holds one count of this clone. This chain joins TRBV12-3 or TRBV12-4 and TRBJ2-1; TRBD2 agrees at 9 bases. The V and J ends lost 6 bases and 14 bases, in that order; junction bases with no gene match: 8. The CDR3 length is 12 residues. CDR3 bases: TGTGCCAGCAGGCCCCACGCGGGGGGGGAGTTCTTC. Translated: CASRPHAGGEFF.

This chain uses TRBV2 with TRBJ1-5, with TRBD1 matching over 9 bases. Germline CDR1 is SNHLY and CDR2 is FYNNEI. V lost 5 bases to trimming and J lost 7 bases; unmatched junction nucleotides: 6. This CDR3 spans 14 amino acids. The CDR3 DNA reads as TGTGCCAGCAGTCCAACAGGGGGCCGACAGCCCCAGCATTTT. It specifies CASSPTGGRQPQHF.

This chain connects TRBV19 to TRBJ2-3; D unclear. V lost 1 base and J 0 bases, leaving 5 bases between the germline ends. The germline V gene has CDR1 LNHDA and CDR2 SQIVND (reference sequence). The CDR3 extends over 14 amino acids. CDR3 sequence reads: CASSIGSSTDTQYF. CDR3 DNA: TGTGCCAGTAGTATAGGGTCTAGCACAGATACGCAGTATTTT. Filled out from reference TRBV19 and TRBJ2-3, the complete variable domain reads DGGITQSPKYLFRKEGQNVTLSCEQNLNHDAMYWYRQDPGQGLRLIYYSQIVNDFQKGDIAEGYSVSREKKESFPLTVTSAQKNPTAFYLCASSIGSSTDTQYFGPGTRLTVL.

This clone was seen a single time. The V gene is TRBV27, the J gene TRBJ2-7, with 12 bases identical to TRBD1. There are 15 residues in the CDR3. Germline trimming cut 5 bases from V and 5 bases from J; bases unmatched to any gene: 7. The germline V gene has CDR1 MNHEY and CDR2 SMNVEV (reference sequence). The CDR3 nucleotides read TGTGCCAGCAGTGCTCCGGGACAGGGGGCCCACGAGCAGTACTTC. Encoded protein: CASSAPGQGAHEQYF.

This rearrangement joins TRBV7-2 to TRBJ2-7; D not resolved. Trimming pared 3 bases from V and 4 bases from J, leaving 10 bases between. The CDR3 covers 13 residues. CDR1 and CDR2 from the germline V gene are SGHTA and FQGNSA. The CDR3 reads CASSFQDSYEQYF. CDR3 DNA sequence: TGTGCCAGCAGCTTTCAGGATTCGTACGAGCAGTACTTC.

DNA of the CDR3: TGTGCCATCAGGGGGGACAGGGGTCAGCCCCAGCATTTT. Residues: CAIRGDRGQPQHF. The chain recombines TRBV10-3 with TRBJ1-5; TRBD1 aligns across 10 bases. Trimming at V came to 6 bases and at J to 6 bases, leaving 2 bases not matched to a gene. Germline CDR1 reads ENHRY; CDR2 reads SYGVKD. This CDR3 spans 13 amino acids.